This T cell receptor (beta chain) was identified during a study of CD8+CD57+ T cells in acquired aplastic anemia. Study information: DNA from sorted CD4+ and CD8+ cells averaged around 3.5 ug.

Deletions cut 1 base from V and 11 bases from J, with 19 bases between. CDR1 and CDR2 from the germline V gene are SEHNR and FQNEAQ (reference sequence). The CDR3 spans 15 residues. For CDR3 and TCR beta VDJ profiling, genomic DNA was the template used. TCRdb re-called the reads with MiXCR, one entry per CDR3 protein. Of about 200,000 distinct CDR3 sequences in the sample, about half are singletons; the top ten hold 20%. The patients chosen for sequencing had shown expansion of CD8+CD57+ cells (detected by flow cytometry). This sequence originates from a human donor with aplastic anemia. The sequencing input was sorted CD4+, CD8+, or CD8+CD57+ T cells (not recorded which) from PBMCs. The rearrangement links TRBV7-9 to TRBJ2-3, with D possibly being TRBD1 (5 bases). CDR3 DNA: TGTGCCAGCAGCTTAGAGAAGACAGTCTACAATGAGCAGTATTTT. This gives the protein CASSLEKTVYNEQYF.